Listed below are T cell receptor beta chains from one sample, sequenced in a study of cytomegalovirus exposure and HLA in healthy donors. Clones were sequenced by immunoSEQ multiplex PCR, and TCRdb holds only the in-frame ones, with some missing. The data hold about 160,000 clones, with 86% observed a single time. The sample was PBMCs. These receptor sequences come from a woman younger than 45 in good health and CMV-seronegative. Both conserved end residues are part of each CDR3. D genes are given only for firm matches. Rows give clone size only sometimes, using once, few, many, or a class for an expanded clone.

d_gene | j_gene | abundance | v_gene | CDR3aa | CDR3nt
TRBD2 | TRBJ2-3 | NA | TRBV5-1 | CASSLAGTSGPTDTQYF | TGCGCCAGCAGCTTGGCAGGGACTAGCGGGCCAACAGATACGCAGTATTTT
NA | TRBJ1-2 | NA | TRBV5-1 | CASSTSKANYGYTF | TGCGCCAGCAGCACCTCGAAGGCTAACTATGGCTACACCTTC
NA | TRBJ2-7 | once | TRBV7-6 | CASSLGLNSYEQYF | TGTGCCAGCAGCTTAGGACTCAACTCCTACGAGCAGTACTTC
NA | TRBJ1-1 | once | TRBV6-6 | CASSYVGPNTEAFF | TGTGCCAGCAGTTACGTAGGGCCGAACACTGAAGCTTTCTTT
NA | TRBJ2-2 | NA | TRBV28 | CASTRQVGTGELFF | TGTGCCAGCACTCGGCAGGTTGGCACCGGGGAGCTGTTTTTT
NA | TRBJ1-1 | NA | TRBV5-4 | CASSLHPTGNTEAFF | TGTGCCAGCAGCCTTCACCCCACAGGGAACACTGAAGCTTTCTTT
NA | TRBJ1-4 | few | TRBV9 | CASSVGTTTNEKLFF | TGTGCCAGCAGCGTAGGGACAACAACTAATGAAAAACTGTTTTTT
TRBD1 | TRBJ2-7 | NA | TRBV13 | CASSPGGTGKGEQYF | TGTGCCAGCAGCCCAGGAGGGACAGGGAAGGGCGAGCAGTACTTC
NA | TRBJ2-7 | NA | TRBV19 | CASEGQGTYEQYF | TGTGCCAGTGAGGGGCAGGGGACCTACGAGCAGTACTTC
TRBD1 | TRBJ1-2 | NA | TRBV4-1 | CASSHASRDRHPYGYTF | TGCGCCAGCAGCCACGCCAGCAGGGACAGGCATCCCTATGGCTACACCTTC
TRBD2 | TRBJ2-7 | NA | TRBV2 | CASSDRSGRKHEQYF | TGTGCCAGCAGTGACCGTAGCGGGAGGAAACACGAGCAGTACTTC
NA | TRBJ1-1 | NA | TRBV6-1 | CASSEALLRGTEAFF | TGTGCCAGCAGTGAAGCGCTGTTGAGGGGCACTGAAGCTTTCTTT
TRBD2 | TRBJ2-7 | NA | TRBV5-1 | CASSNDGRTYEQYF | TGCGCCAGCAGCAATGACGGGAGGACCTACGAGCAGTACTTC
NA | TRBJ2-7 | NA | TRBV6-5 | CASRKTQVYYEQYF | TGTGCCAGCAGGAAAACACAGGTATACTACGAGCAGTACTTC
NA | TRBJ1-2 | NA | TRBV9 | CASSVSRANYGYTF | TGTGCCAGCAGCGTCTCCAGGGCTAACTATGGCTACACCTTC
TRBD2 | TRBJ2-5 | NA | TRBV5-4 | CATTGGQETQYF | TGTGCCACCACGGGGGGCCAAGAGACCCAGTACTTC
NA | TRBJ2-3 | NA | TRBV5-1 | CASSLLSSTDTQYF | TGCGCCAGCAGCCTGCTATCTAGCACAGATACGCAGTATTTT
TRBD2 | TRBJ2-5 | NA | TRBV6-1 | CASSARGTTAGETQYF | TGTGCCAGCAGTGCCCGGGGGACTACCGCGGGGGAGACCCAGTACTTC
NA | TRBJ1-1 | NA | TRBV21-1 | CASSTEQGAPEAFF | TGTGCCAGCAGCACGGAACAGGGGGCCCCTGAAGCTTTCTTT
TRBD2 | TRBJ2-7 | NA | TRBV29-1 | CSVEVAGGPYEQYF | TGCAGCGTTGAGGTAGCGGGGGGGCCCTACGAGCAGTACTTC
NA | TRBJ2-6 | NA | TRBV5-1 | CASSLVSGLSGANVLTF | TGCGCCAGCAGCTTGGTCTCCGGTCTCTCTGGGGCCAACGTCCTGACTTTC
NA | TRBJ2-5 | NA | TRBV4-1 | CASSQDGSLTTQYF | TGCGCCAGCAGCCAAGACGGCTCCCTCACGACCCAGTACTTC
TRBD1 | TRBJ1-6 | NA | TRBV9 | CASSGDSGLKPYNSPLHF | TGTGCCAGCTCGGGGGACAGCGGGCTCAAACCGTATAATTCACCCCTCCACTTT
NA | TRBJ1-5 | NA | TRBV9 | CASSPQGNSNQPQHF | TGTGCCAGCAGCCCTCAGGGGAATAGCAATCAGCCCCAGCATTTT
NA | TRBJ1-5 | NA | TRBV11-2 | CASGAGVSKNQPQHF | TGTGCCAGCGGGGCAGGGGTAAGCAAAAATCAGCCCCAGCATTTT
NA | TRBJ2-7 | NA | TRBV5-1 | CASSSPWSTTPYEQYF | TGCGCCAGCAGCTCCCCATGGTCGACAACTCCCTACGAGCAGTACTTC
NA | TRBJ1-5 | once | TRBV6-1 | CASSALRDSGQPQHF | TGTGCCAGCAGTGCTTTGAGGGACTCGGGTCAGCCCCAGCATTTT
NA | TRBJ2-1 | few | TRBV30 | CAWIRQSSYNEQFF | TGTGCCTGGATTCGGCAGAGCTCCTACAATGAGCAGTTCTTC
NA | TRBJ1-1 | once | TRBV6-1 | CASSTAAVWNTEAFF | TGTGCCAGCAGTACTGCCGCTGTCTGGAACACTGAAGCTTTCTTT
TRBD1 | TRBJ2-3 | NA | TRBV4-1 | CASSRQGTSTDTQYF | TGCGCCAGCAGCCGACAGGGGACTAGCACAGATACGCAGTATTTT
NA | TRBJ1-1 | NA | TRBV27 | CASSTGTVNTEAFF | TGTGCCAGCTCAACCGGGACGGTGAACACTGAAGCTTTCTTT
TRBD1 | TRBJ2-1 | NA | TRBV7-8 | CASSLPWTGGYEQFF | TGTGCCAGCAGCTTACCATGGACAGGGGGCTATGAGCAGTTCTTC
NA | TRBJ2-6 | NA | TRBV4-3 | CASSQELGANVLTF | TGCGCCAGCAGCCAAGAACTCGGGGCCAACGTCCTGACTTTC
TRBD2 | TRBJ2-7 | NA | TRBV28 | CASSLSGRVYEQYF | TGTGCCAGCAGTTTATCTGGGAGGGTGTACGAGCAGTACTTC
TRBD2 | TRBJ2-1 | once | TRBV7-2 | CASSLSATSGGGEQFF | TGTGCCAGCAGCTTAAGCGCCACTAGCGGGGGTGGCGAGCAGTTCTTC
TRBD2 | TRBJ2-7 | NA | TRBV6-5 | CASSYRASGPYEQYF | TGTGCCAGCAGTTACAGGGCTAGCGGACCCTACGAGCAGTACTTC
TRBD1 | TRBJ1-2 | NA | TRBV6-5 | CASRPTGGGGYTF | TGTGCCAGCAGGCCGACAGGGGGAGGTGGCTACACCTTC
TRBD2 | TRBJ2-7 | NA | TRBV28 | CASTPPGLAGAYEQYF | TGTGCCAGCACCCCGCCCGGGCTAGCGGGGGCCTACGAGCAGTACTTC
TRBD1 | TRBJ1-5 | NA | TRBV5-6 | CASSLTGGGNQPQHF | TGTGCCAGCAGCCTGACAGGGGGCGGCAATCAGCCCCAGCATTTT
NA | TRBJ1-2 | NA | TRBV2 | CASSDRGHLPNNGYTF | TGTGCCAGCAGTGACCGCGGACACCTACCCAACAATGGCTACACCTTC
NA | TRBJ2-7 | NA | TRBV5-4 | CASSWGTGEQYF | TGTGCCAGCAGCTGGGGAACGGGGGAGCAGTACTTC
NA | TRBJ1-5 | NA | TRBV6-1 | CASSEWAGSNQPQHF | TGTGCCAGCAGTGAATGGGCAGGGAGCAATCAGCCCCAGCATTTT